This TCR beta chain was captured in a study of cytomegalovirus exposure and HLA in healthy donors. The assay was immunoSEQ multiplex PCR, and TCRdb's table has in-frame clones only and misses some. The sample lists 200,000 to 250,000 clones, around 87% occurring once. To note about this clone: Its antigen is not identified.

Germline CDR1 reads SGHVS; CDR2 reads FNYEAQ. With 2 bases clipped from V and 9 bases from J, the junction kept 12 bases outside the gene matches. The CDR3 spans 18 residues. Findings and caveats of the study: Altogether, some 170 TCR beta chains were recorded as cytomegalovirus-associated. The study found most TCR sequences rare, yet found some public TCRs in many donors. High sensitivity and specificity were reportedly achieved when the classifier diagnosed cytomegalovirus status. Subsequent analysis revealed that first-cohort TCR clusters tended to co-occur in the 100 to 150 validation repertoires.

This TCR came from a woman between 18 and 29 years old in good health and CMV-seropositive. Material: PBMCs. This chain uses TRBV7-6 with TRBJ2-1, with 14 bases identical to TRBD2. The CDR3 DNA reads TGTGCCAGCAGCTTAAAGGGGGCCGGGACTAGCGGGAGTTTTGAGCAGTTCTTC. Its protein is CASSLKGAGTSGSFEQFF.